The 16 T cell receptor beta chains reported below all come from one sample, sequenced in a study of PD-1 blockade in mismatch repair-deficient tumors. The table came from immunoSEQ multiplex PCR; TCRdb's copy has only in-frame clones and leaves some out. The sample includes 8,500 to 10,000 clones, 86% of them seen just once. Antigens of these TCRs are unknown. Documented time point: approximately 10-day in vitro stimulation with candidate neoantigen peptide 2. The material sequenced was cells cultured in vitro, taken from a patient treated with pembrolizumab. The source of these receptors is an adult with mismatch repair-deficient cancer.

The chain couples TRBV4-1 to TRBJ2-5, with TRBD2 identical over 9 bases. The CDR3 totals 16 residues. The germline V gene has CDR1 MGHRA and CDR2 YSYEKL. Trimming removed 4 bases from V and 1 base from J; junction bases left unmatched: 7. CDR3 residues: CASSLPSTSGQETQYF. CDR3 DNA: TGCGCCAGCAGCCTACCCTCGACTAGCGGCCAAGAGACCCAGTACTTC.

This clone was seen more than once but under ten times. In nucleotides, the CDR3 is TGTGCCAGCAGCACTAGCCCTTACTCTGGGGCCAACGTCCTGACTTTC. This gives the protein CASSTSPYSGANVLTF. This chain uses TRBV27 with TRBJ2-6; possible D gene TRBD2, 6 bases. The length of the CDR3 is 16 residues. Germline V gives CDR1 MNHEY, CDR2 SMNVEV (reference sequence). V shed 6 bases and J shed 0 bases, with 12 bases lying between them.

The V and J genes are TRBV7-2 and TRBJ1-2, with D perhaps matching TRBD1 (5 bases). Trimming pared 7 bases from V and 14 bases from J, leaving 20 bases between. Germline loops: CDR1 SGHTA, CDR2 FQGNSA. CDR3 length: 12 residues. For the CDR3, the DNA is TGTGCCAGCAATAACCCCGGCGGGACCACGACCTTC. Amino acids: CASNNPGGTTTF.

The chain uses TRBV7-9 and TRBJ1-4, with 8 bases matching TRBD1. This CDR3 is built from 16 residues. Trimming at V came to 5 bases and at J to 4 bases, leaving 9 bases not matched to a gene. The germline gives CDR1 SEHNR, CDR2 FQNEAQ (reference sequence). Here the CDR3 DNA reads TGTGCCAGCAGCCCCCGGACAGGGCGGAGTAATGAAAAACTGTTTTTT. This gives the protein CASSPRTGRSNEKLFF. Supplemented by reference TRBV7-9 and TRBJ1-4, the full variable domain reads DTGVSQNPRHKITKRGQNVTFRCDPISEHNRLYWYRQTLGQGPEFLTYFQNEAQLEKSRLLSDRFSAERPKGSFSTLEIQRTEQGDSAMYLCASSPRTGRSNEKLFFGSGTQLSVL.

Here the CDR3 reads CASRAGEYEKLFF. CDR3 DNA sequence: TGTGCCAGCAGGGCAGGGGAGTATGAAAAACTGTTTTTT. The chain employs TRBV2 and TRBJ1-4; possibly TRBD1 for D (6 bases). This CDR3 is built from 13 residues. Trimming pared 6 bases from V and 6 bases from J, leaving 11 bases between. In germline, CDR1 is SNHLY, CDR2 FYNNEI.

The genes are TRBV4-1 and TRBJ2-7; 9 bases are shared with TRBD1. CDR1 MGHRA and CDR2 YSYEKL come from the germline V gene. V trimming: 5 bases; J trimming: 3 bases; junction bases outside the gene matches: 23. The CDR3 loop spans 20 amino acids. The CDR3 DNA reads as TGCGCCAGCAGCGCTACCGGGACAGGGTGGATTGGCGGAGAACTCTACGAGCAGTACTTC. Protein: CASSATGTGWIGGELYEQYF.

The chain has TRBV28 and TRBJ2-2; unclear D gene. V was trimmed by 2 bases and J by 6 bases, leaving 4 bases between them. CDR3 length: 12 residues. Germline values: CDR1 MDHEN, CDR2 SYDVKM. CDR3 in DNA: TGTGCCAGCAGTTTAATCGCCGGGGAGCTGTTTTTT. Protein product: CASSLIAGELFF.

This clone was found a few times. The CDR3 DNA sequence: TGTGCCAGTAGTATGGGGACAACCTCTTACAATGAGCAGTTCTTC. Protein: CASSMGTTSYNEQFF. The chain has TRBV19 and TRBJ2-1, with D perhaps TRBD1 (6 bases). The V and J ends lost 3 bases and 4 bases respectively, with 13 bases between them. Germline V CDR1 and CDR2: LNHDA, SQIVND (reference sequence). The CDR3 runs 15 residues. Complete variable domain (other parts from reference TRBV19 and TRBJ2-1): DGGITQSPKYLFRKEGQNVTLSCEQNLNHDAMYWYRQDPGQGLRLIYYSQIVNDFQKGDIAEGYSVSREKKESFPLTVTSAQKNPTAFYLCASSMGTTSYNEQFFGPGTRLTVL.

The CDR3 protein is CASSLSGTSVNEQFF. In nucleotides, the CDR3 is TGTGCCAGCAGTTTATCGGGGACTAGTGTGAATGAGCAGTTCTTC. The chain uses TRBV27 and TRBJ2-1; 8 nucleotides align to TRBD2. Trimming took 0 bases from V and 7 from J; bases not matched to a gene: 5. Germline lookup yields CDR1 MNHEY and CDR2 SMNVEV (reference sequence). The CDR3 totals 15 residues.

CDR3: CASSQSEGSYNEQFF. The CDR3 DNA sequence: TGCGCCAGCAGTCAATCAGAGGGCTCCTACAATGAGCAGTTCTTC. This chain uses TRBV23-1 with TRBJ2-1; D is possibly TRBD2 (5 bases). TRBV23-1 is assigned to the ORF class and has an uncertain function. V was shortened by 0 bases and J by 0 bases, with 6 bases between the two germline ends. CDR3 length: 15 residues.

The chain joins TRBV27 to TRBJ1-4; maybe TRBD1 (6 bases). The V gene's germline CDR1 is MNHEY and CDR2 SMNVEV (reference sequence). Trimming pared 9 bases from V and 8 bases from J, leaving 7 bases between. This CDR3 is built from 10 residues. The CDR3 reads CARQGEKLFF. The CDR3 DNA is TGTGCCAGACAGGGCGAAAAACTGTTTTTT.

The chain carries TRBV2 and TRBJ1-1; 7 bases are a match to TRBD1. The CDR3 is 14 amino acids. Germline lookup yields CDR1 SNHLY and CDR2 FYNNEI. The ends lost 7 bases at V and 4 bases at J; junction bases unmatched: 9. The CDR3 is CASNRQGESTEAFF. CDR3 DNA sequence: TGTGCCAGCAATAGACAGGGAGAAAGCACTGAAGCTTTCTTT.

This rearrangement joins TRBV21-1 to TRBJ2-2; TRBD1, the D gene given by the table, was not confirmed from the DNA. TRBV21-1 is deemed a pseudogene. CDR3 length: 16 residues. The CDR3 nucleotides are TGTGCCAGCAGCAAAGGTGCCAGGGATCACACCGGGGAGCTGTTTTTT. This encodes CASSKGARDHTGELFF.

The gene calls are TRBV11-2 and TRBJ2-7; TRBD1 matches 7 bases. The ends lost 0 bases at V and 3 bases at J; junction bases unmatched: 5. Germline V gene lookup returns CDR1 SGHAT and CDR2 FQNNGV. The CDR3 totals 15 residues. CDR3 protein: CASSLEGQRVYEQYF. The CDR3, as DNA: TGTGCCAGCAGCTTAGAGGGACAGAGGGTCTACGAGCAGTACTTC. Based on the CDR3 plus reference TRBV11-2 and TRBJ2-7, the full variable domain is EAGVAQSPRYKIIEKRQSVAFWCNPISGHATLYWYQQILGQGPKLLIQFQNNGVVDDSQLPKDRFSAERLKGVDSTLKIQPAKLEDSAVYLCASSLEGQRVYEQYFGPGTRLTVT.

The CDR3, as DNA: TGCGCCAGCAGCCAAAGACTAGCGGCCTCCTACGAGCAGTACTTC. Its protein product is CASSQRLAASYEQYF. The chain is built from TRBV4-1 and TRBJ2-7; TRBD2 matches 9 bases. Trimming took 2 bases from V and 0 from J; bases not matched to a gene: 2. Looked up from germline, CDR1 is MGHRA and CDR2 is YSYEKL. CDR3 length: 15 residues.

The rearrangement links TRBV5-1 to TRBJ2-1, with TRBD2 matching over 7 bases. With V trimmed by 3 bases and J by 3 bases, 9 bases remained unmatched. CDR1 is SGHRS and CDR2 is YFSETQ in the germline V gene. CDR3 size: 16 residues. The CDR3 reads CASSWTGTTIYNEQFF. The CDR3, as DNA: TGCGCCAGCAGCTGGACCGGGACTACTATCTACAATGAGCAGTTCTTC.